This T cell receptor (beta chain) is drawn from a study of long-term antiretroviral therapy in people with HIV. The overall study: Initial samples were collected about a decade before the 2015 immediate-ART recommendation.

V dropped 4 bases and J dropped 7; count of bases not matched to a gene: 9. CDR1 and CDR2 from the germline V gene are LNHNV and YYDKDF (reference sequence). This CDR3 region has 16 residues. Regarding this clone: Its matching antigen is unknown.

One or more pre-ART and two or more post-ART PBMC samples were available from each donor. Whole-study results and caveats: Transplant donor controls retained higher diversity, though diversity increased after ART. Data on ART adherence, viral resistance or therapy changes were unavailable.

The assay used was immunoSEQ (version v3.0), run at survey level. Generated by immunoSEQ multiplex PCR, the TCRdb table keeps only in-frame clones and is missing some. Of tens of thousands of clones in the sample, 90% to 95% are singletons; the top ten hold 2.7%. The sequence came from a woman in her fifties or sixties with HIV. The source material was unsorted PBMCs, sampled 3.7 years after starting antiretroviral therapy. The chain has TRBV15 and TRBJ1-4; 10 nucleotides align to TRBD1. The CDR3 DNA sequence: TGTGCCACCAGCATAACGGCGGGACAGGGGACTGAAAAACTGTTTTTT. This encodes CATSITAGQGTEKLFF.